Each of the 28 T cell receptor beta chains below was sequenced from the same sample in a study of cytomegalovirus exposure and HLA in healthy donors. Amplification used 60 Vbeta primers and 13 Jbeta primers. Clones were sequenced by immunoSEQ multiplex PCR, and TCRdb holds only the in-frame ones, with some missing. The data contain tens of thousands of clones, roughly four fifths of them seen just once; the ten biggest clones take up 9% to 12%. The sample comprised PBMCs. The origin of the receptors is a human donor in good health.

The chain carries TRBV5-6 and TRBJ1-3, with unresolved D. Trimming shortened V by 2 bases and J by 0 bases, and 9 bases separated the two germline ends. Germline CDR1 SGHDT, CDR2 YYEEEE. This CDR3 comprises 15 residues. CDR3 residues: CASSFEGHSGNTIYF. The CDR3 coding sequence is TGTGCCAGCAGCTTTGAGGGCCACTCTGGAAACACCATATATTTT.

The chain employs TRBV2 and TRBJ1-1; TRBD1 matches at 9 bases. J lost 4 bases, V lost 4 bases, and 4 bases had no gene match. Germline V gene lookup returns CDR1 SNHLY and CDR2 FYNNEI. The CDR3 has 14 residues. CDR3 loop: CASSGLTGGTEAFF. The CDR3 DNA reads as TGTGCCAGCAGTGGACTGACAGGGGGCACTGAAGCTTTCTTT.

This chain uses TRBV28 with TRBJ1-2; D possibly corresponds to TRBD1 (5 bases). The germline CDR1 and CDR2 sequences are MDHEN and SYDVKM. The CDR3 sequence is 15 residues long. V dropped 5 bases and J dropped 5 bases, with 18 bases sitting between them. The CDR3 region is CASSLRGVGGYGYTF. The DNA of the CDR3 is TGTGCCAGCAGTCTCCGGGGGGTCGGGGGGTATGGCTACACCTTC.

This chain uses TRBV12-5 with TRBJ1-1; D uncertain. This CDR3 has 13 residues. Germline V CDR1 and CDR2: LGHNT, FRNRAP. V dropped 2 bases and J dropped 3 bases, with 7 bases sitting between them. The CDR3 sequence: CASGLTADTEAFF. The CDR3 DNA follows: TGTGCTAGTGGTTTGACCGCGGACACTGAAGCTTTCTTT.

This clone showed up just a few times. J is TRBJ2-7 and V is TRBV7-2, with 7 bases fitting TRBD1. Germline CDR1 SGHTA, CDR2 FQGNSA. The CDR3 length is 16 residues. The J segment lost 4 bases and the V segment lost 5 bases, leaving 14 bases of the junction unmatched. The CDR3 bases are TGTGCCAGCAGCAATATTCCGGGTAGGGGGCTGTACGAGCAGTACTTC. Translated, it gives CASSNIPGRGLYEQYF.

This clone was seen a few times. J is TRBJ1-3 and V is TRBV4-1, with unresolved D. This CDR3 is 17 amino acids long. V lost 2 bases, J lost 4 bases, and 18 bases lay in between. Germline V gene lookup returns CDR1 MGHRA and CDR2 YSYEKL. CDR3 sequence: CASSQIPKTRFGNTIYF. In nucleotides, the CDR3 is TGCGCCAGCAGCCAAATCCCCAAGACAAGGTTCGGAAACACCATATATTTT.

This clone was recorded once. The CDR3, as DNA: TGTGCCAGCAGTGACGAGGGATTGAACGAGCAGTACTTC. Translation: CASSDEGLNEQYF. This sequence joins TRBV2 and TRBJ2-7; D might be TRBD2 (5 bases). Germline V lookup: CDR1 SNHLY, CDR2 FYNNEI. Trimming took off 3 bases at V and 5 bases at J, with 11 bases between the two ends. There are 13 residues in the CDR3.

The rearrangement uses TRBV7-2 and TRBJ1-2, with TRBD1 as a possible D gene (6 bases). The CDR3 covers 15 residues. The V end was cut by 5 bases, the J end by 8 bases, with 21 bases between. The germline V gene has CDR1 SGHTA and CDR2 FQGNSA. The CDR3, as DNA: TGTGCCAGCAGCGTAACCCGGTCACAGGGCAGGGGCTACACCTTC. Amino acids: CASSVTRSQGRGYTF.

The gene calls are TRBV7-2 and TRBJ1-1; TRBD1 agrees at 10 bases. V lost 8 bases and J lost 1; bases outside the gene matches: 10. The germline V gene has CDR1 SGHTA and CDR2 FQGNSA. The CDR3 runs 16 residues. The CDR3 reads CASSDRGPGGNTEAFF. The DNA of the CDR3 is TGTGCCAGCTCCGACAGGGGGCCCGGCGGGAACACTGAAGCTTTCTTT.

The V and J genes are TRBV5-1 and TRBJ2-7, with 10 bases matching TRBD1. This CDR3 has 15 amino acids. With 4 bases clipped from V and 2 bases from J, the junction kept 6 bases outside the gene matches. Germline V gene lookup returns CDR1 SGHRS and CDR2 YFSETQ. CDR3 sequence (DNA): TGCGCCAGCAGCCCAGGGACAGGGGTTCCCTACGAGCAGTACTTC. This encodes CASSPGTGVPYEQYF.

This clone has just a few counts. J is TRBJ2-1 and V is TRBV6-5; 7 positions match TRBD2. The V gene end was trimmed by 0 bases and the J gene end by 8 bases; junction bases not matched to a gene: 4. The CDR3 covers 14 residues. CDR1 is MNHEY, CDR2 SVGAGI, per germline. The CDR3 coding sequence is TGTGCCAGCAGTTACTCGGGCGGGAGTGATGAGCAGTTCTTC. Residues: CASSYSGGSDEQFF.

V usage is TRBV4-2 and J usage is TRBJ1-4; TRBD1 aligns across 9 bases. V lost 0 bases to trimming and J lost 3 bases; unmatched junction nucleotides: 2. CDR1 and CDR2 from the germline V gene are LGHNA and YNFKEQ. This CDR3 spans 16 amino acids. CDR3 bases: TGTGCCAGCAGCCAAGATAGGGACAGGGCTAATGAAAAACTGTTTTTT. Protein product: CASSQDRDRANEKLFF.

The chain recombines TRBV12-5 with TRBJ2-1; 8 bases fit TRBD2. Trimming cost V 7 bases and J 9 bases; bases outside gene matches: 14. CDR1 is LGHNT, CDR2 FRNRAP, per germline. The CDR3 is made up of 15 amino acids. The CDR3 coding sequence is TGTGCTAGTGCCCTCCCTGCTAGCGGGTGGGGTGAGCAGTTCTTC. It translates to CASALPASGWGEQFF.

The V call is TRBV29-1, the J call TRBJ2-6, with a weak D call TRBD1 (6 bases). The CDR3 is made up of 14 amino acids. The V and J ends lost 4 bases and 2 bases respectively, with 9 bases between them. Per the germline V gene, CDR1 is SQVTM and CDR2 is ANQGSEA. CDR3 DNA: TGCAGCGTTGGACAGGCTGCTGGGGCCAACGTCCTGACTTTC. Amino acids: CSVGQAAGANVLTF.

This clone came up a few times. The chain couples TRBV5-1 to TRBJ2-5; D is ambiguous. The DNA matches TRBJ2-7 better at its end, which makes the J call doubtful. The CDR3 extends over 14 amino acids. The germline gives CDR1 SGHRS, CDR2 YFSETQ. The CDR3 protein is CASSLASRGYEQYF. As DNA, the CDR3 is TGCGCCAGCAGCTTGGCTAGTAGAGGCTACGAGCAGTACTTC.

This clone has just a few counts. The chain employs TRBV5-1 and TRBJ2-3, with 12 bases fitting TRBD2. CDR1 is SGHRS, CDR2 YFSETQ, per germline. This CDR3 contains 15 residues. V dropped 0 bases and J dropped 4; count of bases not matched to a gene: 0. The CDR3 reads CASSLGLAGADTQYF. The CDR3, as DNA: TGCGCCAGCAGCTTGGGACTAGCGGGAGCAGATACGCAGTATTTT.

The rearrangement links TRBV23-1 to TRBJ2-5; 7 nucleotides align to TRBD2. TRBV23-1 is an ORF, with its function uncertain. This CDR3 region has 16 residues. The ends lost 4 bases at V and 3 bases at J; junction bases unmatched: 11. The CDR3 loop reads CASSLSVRGVEETQYF. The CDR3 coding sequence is TGCGCCAGCAGTCTCTCCGTCCGGGGGGTGGAAGAGACCCAGTACTTC.

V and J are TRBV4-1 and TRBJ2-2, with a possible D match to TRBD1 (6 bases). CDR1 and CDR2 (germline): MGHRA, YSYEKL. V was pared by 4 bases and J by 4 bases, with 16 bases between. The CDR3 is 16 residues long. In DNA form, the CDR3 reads TGCGCCAGCAGCCCCCTAGTGGGGGCAACCACCGGGGAGCTGTTTTTT. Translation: CASSPLVGATTGELFF.

The CDR3 spells CASSSGNQPQHF. The CDR3 DNA sequence: TGTGCCAGCAGCTCAGGGAATCAGCCCCAGCATTTT. The chain carries TRBV5-8 and TRBJ1-5, with D possibly TRBD1 on 5 matching bases. The length of the CDR3 is 12 residues. Germline assignment: CDR1 SGHTS and CDR2 YDEGEE. The germline V and J ends were trimmed by 3 bases and 4 bases, with 5 bases remaining between them.

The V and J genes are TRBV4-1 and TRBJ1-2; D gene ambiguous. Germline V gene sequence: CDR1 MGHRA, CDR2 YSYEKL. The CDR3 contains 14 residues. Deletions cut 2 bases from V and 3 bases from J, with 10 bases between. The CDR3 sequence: CASSQRTDYYGYTF. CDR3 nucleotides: TGCGCCAGCAGCCAAAGGACGGACTACTATGGCTACACCTTC.

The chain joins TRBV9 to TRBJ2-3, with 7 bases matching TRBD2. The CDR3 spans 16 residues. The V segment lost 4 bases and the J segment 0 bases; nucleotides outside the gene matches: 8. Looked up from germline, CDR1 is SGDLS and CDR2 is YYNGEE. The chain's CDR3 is CASSPLAEPSTDTQYF. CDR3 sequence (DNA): TGTGCCAGCAGCCCCCTAGCGGAACCTAGCACAGATACGCAGTATTTT.

The CDR3 DNA sequence: TGTGCCAGCAGTGTGGGGGGGGTTCTGGAAGCTTTCTTT. It translates to CASSVGGVLEAFF. The chain carries TRBV25-1 and TRBJ1-1; perhaps TRBD1 as D (5 bases). In germline, CDR1 is MGHDK, CDR2 SYGVNS. This CDR3 spans 13 amino acids. V was clipped by 4 bases and J by 8 bases, with 14 bases between them.

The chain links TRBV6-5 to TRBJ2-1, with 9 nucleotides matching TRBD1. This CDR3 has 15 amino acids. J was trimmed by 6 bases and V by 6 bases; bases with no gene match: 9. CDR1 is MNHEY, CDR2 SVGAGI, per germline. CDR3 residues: CASRNRQGDINEQFF. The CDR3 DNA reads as TGTGCCAGCAGAAACAGACAGGGGGACATCAATGAGCAGTTCTTC.

The CDR3 region is CATRTGGGYTF. The CDR3, as DNA: TGTGCCACCAGGACAGGGGGTGGCTACACCTTC. The chain has TRBV6-5 and TRBJ1-2, with 10 bases fitting TRBD1. The trim removed 10 bases at V and 7 bases at J, leaving 3 bases unmatched. CDR3 length: 11 amino acids. Germline V CDR1 and CDR2: MNHEY, SVGAGI.

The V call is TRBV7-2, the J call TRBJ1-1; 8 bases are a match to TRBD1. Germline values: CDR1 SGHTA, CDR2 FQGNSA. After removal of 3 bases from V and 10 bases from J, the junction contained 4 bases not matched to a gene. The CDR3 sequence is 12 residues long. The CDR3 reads CASSFLDRAAFF. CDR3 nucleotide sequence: TGTGCCAGCAGCTTCCTGGACAGGGCAGCTTTCTTT.

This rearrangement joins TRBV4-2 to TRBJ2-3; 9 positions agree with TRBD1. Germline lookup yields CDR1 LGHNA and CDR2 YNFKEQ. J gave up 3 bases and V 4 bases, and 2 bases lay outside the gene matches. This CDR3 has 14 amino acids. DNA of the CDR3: TGTGCCAGCAGCCTAGGGACAGGGACAGATACGCAGTATTTT. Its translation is CASSLGTGTDTQYF.

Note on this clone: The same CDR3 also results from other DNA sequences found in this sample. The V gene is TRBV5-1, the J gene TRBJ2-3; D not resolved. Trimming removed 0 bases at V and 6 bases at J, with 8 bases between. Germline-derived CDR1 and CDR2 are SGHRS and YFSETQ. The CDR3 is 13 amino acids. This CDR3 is CASSLGGADTQYF. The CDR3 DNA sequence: TGCGCCAGCAGCTTGGGCGGTGCGGATACGCAGTATTTT.

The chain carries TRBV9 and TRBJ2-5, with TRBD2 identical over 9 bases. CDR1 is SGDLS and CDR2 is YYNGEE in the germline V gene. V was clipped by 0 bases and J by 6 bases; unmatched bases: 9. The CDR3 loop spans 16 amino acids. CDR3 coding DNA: TGTGCCAGCAGCGTAGGGGGCGGGGGGGCCGGCAAGACCCAGTACTTC. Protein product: CASSVGGGGAGKTQYF.